The clone carrying this TCR beta chain was recorded at least ten times. As yet, its antigen is unknown. TCR beta cDNA was made from approximately 500 ng total RNA with a constant-region primer. Investigators got TCR beta libraries out of three nested multiplex PCR rounds, done with slightly modified ARM-PCR. TRBV1-TRBV30 forward and Cbeta reverse primers drove the first two roughly 10-cycle rounds. TCRdb independently ran MiXCR on the multiplex PCR reads; one entry per CDR3 protein. The table includes 330,000 or so distinct CDR3 sequences, 65% detected once. This record comes from a study of tumor-infiltrating lymphocytes in primary liver carcinoma. About the study: Samples returned roughly 3.65 to 8 million productive TCRbeta reads each. Read depth did not differ significantly between tissue types.

Both blood RNA, taken from unsorted whole blood, and germline DNA were extracted. Collection of four milliliters of peripheral blood took place before surgery. Overall study findings and caveats: Overlap in tumor-adjacent and tumor-blood pairs fell below that of tumor region pairs.

Germline V gives CDR1 MNHEY, CDR2 SVGEGT. The CDR3 length is 15 residues. Trimming shortened V by 2 bases and J by 2 bases, and 11 bases separated the two germline ends. This sequence joins TRBV6-2 or TRBV6-3 and TRBJ2-3, with TRBD1 as a possible D gene (5 bases). Sequences were obtained from peripheral blood. The sequence was obtained from a middle-aged man with primary liver carcinoma and hepatitis B virus infection. The CDR3 here is CASSYLGVSTDTQYF. DNA of the CDR3: TGTGCCAGCAGTTACCTAGGGGTTTCCACAGATACGCAGTATTTT.